This T cell receptor (beta chain) is from a study of blood T cell repertoires in COVID-19. About the research overall: Samples taken during acute and convalescent COVID-19 were collected in the United States, Italy and Spain. Sources were T cells, B-cell-depleted T cells, or PBMCs; the material itself was cDNA or gDNA.

CDR3 length: 14 residues. Trimming left V 5 bases short and J 4 bases short, with 15 bases between. In germline, CDR1 is SGHTA, CDR2 FQGNSA. Study processing details: Researchers report that nucleated cell counts were estimated from reference gene primer amplification. TCRdb's copy holds only in-frame clones and misses some; the assay was immunoSEQ multiplex PCR. The DNA was the basis for D and trimming; V, J and clone size are from that table. The sample lists around 200,000 clones, about 90% occurring once. The rearrangement joins TRBV7-2 to TRBJ2-7, with D possibly matching TRBD2 (5 bases). The sequencing sample was made of peripheral blood. The origin of this receptor is a man aged 65 to 85 with active or convalescent COVID-19. CDR3: CASSPGDYRYEQYF. As DNA, the CDR3 is TGTGCCAGCAGCCCCGGGGATTACAGATACGAGCAGTACTTC. Complete variable domain (other parts from reference TRBV7-2 and TRBJ2-7): GAGVSQSPSNKVTEKGKDVELRCDPISGHTALYWYRQSLGQGLEFLIYFQGNSAPDKSGLPSDRFSAERTGGSVSTLTIQRTQQEDSAVYLCASSPGDYRYEQYFGPGTRLTVT.